The TCR beta chain described here comes from a study of T cells expressing NK-cell markers. Study-wide background: Sorted CD3+CD56+NKG2C+, CD3+CD56+NKG2C- and CD3+CD56-NKG2C+ T cells supplied TCR beta repertoires. The study sequenced eight donors, seven HCMV-seropositive and one seronegative. Whole-study findings and limits: About 1.0-7.0% of CD8+ T cells in about six donors belonged to dominant NKG2C+ clonotypes.

CDR3 length: 16 residues. Turning to this clonotype: Its antigen remains unidentified.

Reanalyzing the 5' RACE reads, TCRdb keeps one entry per CDR3 protein, without DNA. The listing records about 390,000 distinct CDR3 sequences. Specimen: blood T cells: a sorted CD56 or NKG2C T cell subset, CD4+ or CD8+ T cells, or bulk PBMC T cells (not recorded which). V is TRBV12-3 or TRBV12-4 and J is TRBJ2-1. The source is a woman aged 50 to 60 in good health. This chain's CDR3 is CASSLWVAEIYNEQFF.